A single sample is the source of the 18 T cell receptor beta chains below, sequenced in a study of cytomegalovirus exposure and HLA in healthy donors. Primers: 60 Vbeta forward and 13 Jbeta reverse. Profiling relied on immunoSEQ multiplex PCR, and the TCRdb table lists in-frame clones only, not all of them. Of about 140,000 clones in the sample, about 80% were seen once. Sequencing used PBMCs. Source of these receptors: a man aged 35 to 55 in good health and CMV-seropositive.

This chain connects TRBV4-3 to TRBJ2-1, with 8 bases fitting TRBD1. V trimming: 4 bases; J trimming: 10 bases; junction bases outside the gene matches: 15. The V gene's germline CDR1 is LGHNA and CDR2 YSLEER. The CDR3 covers 16 residues. CDR3 DNA: TGCGCCAGCAGCCCGAGGCGGACAGGGTCAAAGCGAGAGCAGTTCTTC. Translation: CASSPRRTGSKREQFF.

CDR3 coding DNA: TGTGCCAGCAGCTTAGAATACAGTAACTATGGCTACACCTTC. Its protein product is CASSLEYSNYGYTF. The chain combines TRBV7-6 with TRBJ1-2; no definite D call. Trimming shortened V by 1 base and J by 1 base, and 7 bases separated the two germline ends. Germline V lookup: CDR1 SGHVS, CDR2 FNYEAQ. This CDR3 contains 14 residues.

The chain employs TRBV7-9 and TRBJ2-1; 9 bases align to TRBD1. The CDR3 has 15 amino acids. Germline values: CDR1 SEHNR, CDR2 FQNEAQ (reference sequence). Trimming removed 2 bases from V and 5 bases from J; junction bases left unmatched: 4. The CDR3 DNA is TGTGCCAGCAGCTTAATGGGACAGGGTCACAATGAGCAGTTCTTC. Amino acids: CASSLMGQGHNEQFF.

The V gene is TRBV20-1, the J gene TRBJ1-1; possibly TRBD1 for D (5 bases). From germline, CDR1 is DFQATT and CDR2 SNEGSKA (reference sequence). The CDR3 has 11 amino acids. V lost 6 bases and J lost 7, with 12 bases in between. The CDR3 DNA follows: TGCAGTGCCACCAGGACATTTGAAGCTTTCTTT. This translates into CSATRTFEAFF.

The rearrangement links TRBV5-4 to TRBJ1-2, with D possibly being TRBD1 (6 bases). V lost 3 bases to trimming and J lost 4 bases, with 13 bases between them. The germline CDR1 and CDR2 sequences are SGHNT and YYREEE (reference sequence). The CDR3 length is 14 residues. This chain's CDR3 is CASSSRQELYGYTF. CDR3 nucleotide sequence: TGTGCCAGCAGCTCGCGACAGGAACTCTATGGCTACACCTTC.

The rearrangement joins TRBV4-3 to TRBJ1-4; D is undetermined. CDR3 length equals 15 residues. Germline V lookup: CDR1 LGHNA, CDR2 YSLEER. Trimming pared 1 base from V and 4 bases from J, leaving 10 bases between. The CDR3 DNA sequence: TGCGCCAGCAGCCAAGGAGGTAGAATTAATGAAAAACTGTTTTTT. Protein sequence: CASSQGGRINEKLFF.

The V and J genes are TRBV7-9 and TRBJ2-7; 10 bases align to TRBD2. Germline V CDR1 and CDR2: SEHNR, FQNEAQ (reference sequence). There are 15 residues in the CDR3. V dropped 5 bases and J dropped 3; count of bases not matched to a gene: 7. For the CDR3, the DNA is TGTGCCAGCAGCCCAGAGCGGGGGGGTTTCTACGAGCAGTACTTC. As protein: CASSPERGGFYEQYF. The full variable domain, its missing parts supplied by reference TRBV7-9 and TRBJ2-7, is DTGVSQNPRHKITKRGQNVTFRCDPISEHNRLYWYRQTLGQGPEFLTYFQNEAQLEKSRLLSDRFSAERPKGSFSTLEIQRTEQGDSAMYLCASSPERGGFYEQYFGPGTRLTVT.

The chain carries TRBV5-6 and TRBJ2-1, with a possible D match to TRBD2 (6 bases). From germline, CDR1 is SGHDT and CDR2 YYEEEE. The CDR3 runs to 14 residues. V lost 1 base to trimming and J lost 5 bases, with 10 bases between them. The CDR3 DNA reads as TGTGCCAGCAGCTTGTCCGGGAGCAACAATGAGCAGTTCTTC. Its protein is CASSLSGSNNEQFF.

This chain uses TRBV19 with TRBJ2-6, with 10 bases matching TRBD2. Per germline, CDR1 LNHDA and CDR2 SQIVND (reference sequence). V was pared by 4 bases and J by 2 bases, with 5 bases of the junction left unmatched. This CDR3 has 17 amino acids. CDR3: CASSSIAGGTGANVLTF. As DNA, the CDR3 is TGTGCCAGTAGTAGTATAGCGGGGGGTACTGGGGCCAACGTCCTGACTTTC.

The J gene is TRBJ1-5, the V gene TRBV5-1, with D possibly TRBD1 on 5 matching bases. Germline V lookup: CDR1 SGHRS, CDR2 YFSETQ. This CDR3 comprises 14 residues. Trimming pared 0 bases from V and 4 bases from J, leaving 8 bases between. This chain's CDR3 is CASSLDGGNQPQHF. The CDR3 coding sequence is TGCGCCAGCAGCTTGGATGGGGGGAATCAGCCCCAGCATTTT. The full variable domain, with the rest looked up from reference TRBV5-1 and TRBJ1-5, is KAGVTQTPRYLIKTRGQQVTLSCSPISGHRSVSWYQQTPGQGLQFLFEYFSETQRNKGNFPGRFSGRQFSNSRSEMNVSTLELGDSALYLCASSLDGGNQPQHFGDGTRLSIL.

The V gene is TRBV4-1, the J gene TRBJ2-7, with D possibly TRBD2 on 5 matching bases. The germline V gene has CDR1 MGHRA and CDR2 YSYEKL. V was clipped by 4 bases and J by 4 bases, with 11 bases between them. The CDR3 length is 13 residues. CDR3 in DNA: TGCGCCAGCAGCCGCGGGTCGGGGTACGAGCAGTACTTC. Protein product: CASSRGSGYEQYF.

In the case of this clone: This sample also contains other DNA sequences that code for the same CDR3. V gene TRBV10-3 combines with J gene TRBJ1-4; TRBD1 matches 8 bases. Germline V gene lookup returns CDR1 ENHRY and CDR2 SYGVKD. V shed 3 bases, J shed 8 bases, and the junction held 5 bases outside the gene matches. The CDR3 has 14 residues. The CDR3 is CAISDGTGGEKLFF. The CDR3 nucleotides are TGTGCCATCAGTGACGGGACAGGCGGGGAAAAACTGTTTTTT.

The rearrangement joins TRBV7-3 to TRBJ2-5; TRBD2 agrees at 13 bases. CDR1 and CDR2 from the germline V gene are SGHTA and FQGTGA. The V and J ends lost 6 bases and 4 bases, in that order; junction bases with no gene match: 8. This CDR3 has 16 residues. The CDR3 sequence is CASSLTSGGARETQYF. The CDR3 bases are TGTGCCAGCAGTCTAACTAGCGGGGGGGCCAGAGAGACCCAGTACTTC.

The rearrangement uses TRBV10-1 and TRBJ2-7, with 8 bases matching TRBD1. J was trimmed by 3 bases and V by 6 bases; bases with no gene match: 4. The germline V gene has CDR1 WNHNN and CDR2 SYGVQD (reference sequence). The CDR3 consists of 13 residues. CDR3 nucleotides: TGCGCCAGCAGCACTGGACAGGGCTACGAGCAGTACTTC. It encodes CASSTGQGYEQYF.

The chain employs TRBV7-9 and TRBJ1-4; 9 bases align to TRBD1. Per the germline V gene, CDR1 is SEHNR and CDR2 is FQNEAQ (reference sequence). V shed 3 bases, J shed 8 bases, and the junction held 7 bases outside the gene matches. The CDR3 runs to 15 residues. The CDR3 DNA reads as TGTGCCAGCAGCTTTCAACAGGGGGCTGGGGAAAAACTGTTTTTT. Its protein product is CASSFQQGAGEKLFF.

This chain connects TRBV4-2 to TRBJ2-2; the match to TRBD1 covers 9 bases. CDR1 LGHNA and CDR2 YNFKEQ come from the germline V gene. The CDR3 is 15 residues long. V shed 1 base, J shed 6 bases, and the junction held 3 bases outside the gene matches. The DNA for the CDR3 is TGTGCCAGCAGCCAAGCAGACAGGGGGGCCGGGGAGCTGTTTTTT. This encodes CASSQADRGAGELFF.

The chain combines TRBV18 with TRBJ2-7; 9 bases agree with TRBD1. Germline CDR1 KGHSH, CDR2 LQKENI. V shed 2 bases and J 4 bases; nucleotides not matched to a gene: 6. This CDR3 contains 15 residues. Here the CDR3 reads CASSPGGQGFYEQYF. CDR3 in DNA: TGTGCCAGCTCACCAGGGGGACAGGGTTTTTACGAGCAGTACTTC. Full variable domain (missing parts from reference TRBV18 and TRBJ2-7): NAGVMQNPRHLVRRRGQEARLRCSPMKGHSHVYWYRQLPEEGLKFMVYLQKENIIDESGMPKERFSAEFPKEGPSILRIQQVVRGDSAAYFCASSPGGQGFYEQYFGPGTRLTVT.

The rearrangement links TRBV6-5 to TRBJ2-7; 7 bases are a match to TRBD2. Losses at the gene ends were 4 bases for V and 7 bases for J; bases not matched to a gene: 13. Germline loops: CDR1 MNHEY, CDR2 SVGAGI. The CDR3 extends over 15 amino acids. CDR3 in amino acids: CASSFGGTFGGEQYF. CDR3 coding DNA: TGTGCCAGCAGTTTCGGGGGGACCTTCGGGGGTGAGCAGTACTTC.